This TCR beta chain was recovered during a study of cytomegalovirus exposure and HLA in healthy donors. Study conclusions and caveats: The study recorded some 160 TCR beta chains that were cytomegalovirus-associated.

Note on this clone: Its antigen is undetermined.

Clones were sequenced by immunoSEQ multiplex PCR, and TCRdb holds only the in-frame ones, with some missing. The data show about 71,000 clones, 94% seen once. CDR1 and CDR2 from the germline V gene are MNHNS and SASEGT. The CDR3 is 16 residues long. J lost 3 bases, V lost 7 bases, and 11 bases had no gene match. This chain connects TRBV6-1 to TRBJ2-7; TRBD1 aligns across 11 bases. Sample: PBMCs. The clonotype was recovered from a woman aged 18-29 years in good health and CMV-seronegative. The CDR3 sequence: CASTKAPGTGGYEQYF. CDR3 coding DNA: TGTGCCAGCACTAAAGCCCCAGGGACAGGGGGCTACGAGCAGTACTTC.